This T cell receptor beta chain was retrieved from a study of blood T cell repertoires in COVID-19. At the level of the study: There were acute and convalescent COVID-19 samples, and they came from the United States, Italy and Spain.

The CDR3 runs 15 residues. Trimming took 6 bases from V and 0 from J, leaving 12 bases between them. Germline assignment: CDR1 KGHSH and CDR2 LQKENI. As processed by the authors: Cell counts per sample came from amplifying reference gene primers. Using immunoSEQ multiplex PCR, the repertoire was profiled, and TCRdb retains in-frame clones only, with some absent. The D gene and trimming were derived from the DNA, and the V and J assignments and clone size from that table. The data hold more than 85,000 clones, with around 80% observed a single time. This chain links TRBV18 with TRBJ2-1; possibly TRBD1 for D (5 bases). Material: peripheral blood. The clonotype was recovered from a man aged 60 to 75 with active or convalescent COVID-19. The CDR3 coding sequence is TGTGCCAGCTCCCTCACAGGAGACTCCTACAATGAGCAGTTCTTC. This translates into CASSLTGDSYNEQFF.